The 15 T cell receptor beta chains given below trace back to one sample, sequenced in a study of blood T cell repertoires in COVID-19. The table came from immunoSEQ multiplex PCR; TCRdb's copy has only in-frame clones and leaves some out. The data hold about 81,000 clones, with 91% observed a single time. Specimen: peripheral blood. These receptors were obtained from a woman aged 50 to 60 in a cohort sampled during active COVID-19.

The chain links TRBV7-3 to TRBJ2-1; maybe TRBD2 (5 bases). This CDR3 is built from 15 residues. V shed 2 bases and J shed 3 bases, with 11 bases lying between them. Germline CDR1 reads SGHTA; CDR2 reads FQGTGA. The CDR3 nucleotides are TGTGCCAGCAGCTTAGAGGCGGGTGGCTACAATGAGCAGTTCTTC. It specifies CASSLEAGGYNEQFF.

The rearrangement uses TRBV7-3 and TRBJ2-1; D uncertain. The V gene's germline CDR1 is SGHTA and CDR2 FQGTGA. This CDR3 region has 13 residues. Trimming removed 1 base from V and 7 bases from J, with 8 bases in between. This chain's CDR3 is CASSLSPPNEQFF. The CDR3 region has the DNA TGTGCCAGCAGCTTAAGTCCCCCAAATGAGCAGTTCTTC.

As DNA, the CDR3 is TGTGCCAGCTCACCGGCGGGGACTAGCGGTTCTCGGGATGAGCAGTTCTTC. Its protein product is CASSPAGTSGSRDEQFF. V and J are TRBV18 and TRBJ2-1; TRBD2 agrees at 11 bases. Unmatched junction bases numbered 12, after V lost 3 bases and J lost 8 bases. The germline CDR1 and CDR2 sequences are KGHSH and LQKENI. The CDR3 runs to 17 residues.

The rearrangement joins TRBV5-4 to TRBJ2-2; TRBD2 is a possible D gene (5 bases). The CDR3 has 16 amino acids. CDR1 is SGHNT, CDR2 YYREEE, per germline (reference sequence). V was shortened by 3 bases and J by 2 bases, with 14 bases between the two germline ends. This CDR3 is CASSYAGRGNTGELFF. CDR3 sequence (DNA): TGTGCCAGCAGCTACGCAGGACGGGGAAACACCGGGGAGCTGTTTTTT.

The chain combines TRBV2 with TRBJ2-3; 8 bases align to TRBD1. CDR3 length: 15 residues. Losses at the gene ends were 1 base for V and 3 bases for J; bases not matched to a gene: 3. The germline CDR1 and CDR2 sequences are SNHLY and FYNNEI. Here the CDR3 DNA reads TGTGCCAGCAGTGAAGGGACAGGGTGGACAGATACGCAGTATTTT. Its translation: CASSEGTGWTDTQYF.

The V and J genes are TRBV4-1 and TRBJ2-1; TRBD2 agrees at 9 bases. This CDR3 is built from 18 residues. V gave up 0 bases and J gave up 7 bases; unmatched junction bases: 13. Germline lookup yields CDR1 MGHRA and CDR2 YSYEKL. This CDR3 reads CASSQDWNIAGELNEQFF. CDR3 bases: TGCGCCAGCAGCCAAGATTGGAATATAGCGGGAGAACTAAATGAGCAGTTCTTC.

A few counts support this clone. This chain uses TRBV7-6 with TRBJ2-5; possible D gene TRBD1, 5 bases. Trimming shortened V by 5 bases and J by 2 bases, and 18 bases separated the two germline ends. The germline V gene encodes CDR1 SGHVS and CDR2 FNYEAQ. The CDR3 extends over 16 amino acids. CDR3 sequence: CASSTGTAGPQETQYF. The CDR3, as DNA: TGTGCCAGCAGCACGGGTACGGCAGGGCCTCAAGAGACCCAGTACTTC.

This clone was seen a single time. This sequence joins TRBV3-1 (or the pseudogene TRBV3-2) and TRBJ2-2, with 9 bases lining up with TRBD2. The germline CDR1 and CDR2 sequences are LGHDT and YNNKEL (reference sequence). This CDR3 is 16 amino acids long. V shed 6 bases and J 1 base; nucleotides not matched to a gene: 6. CDR3 coding DNA: TGTGCCAGCAGTCCCCTAGCGGGACTGAACACCGGGGAGCTGTTTTTT. Protein product: CASSPLAGLNTGELFF.

The chain has TRBV6-2 or TRBV6-3 and TRBJ1-2; no definite D call. The germline V and J ends were trimmed by 6 bases and 7 bases, with 12 bases remaining between them. The germline V gene encodes CDR1 MNHEY and CDR2 SVGEGT. The CDR3 sequence is 12 residues long. CDR3 loop: CASSLPRGGYTF. CDR3 DNA sequence: TGTGCCAGCAGCCTCCCTCGGGGTGGCTACACCTTC.

A few counts support this clone. The chain employs TRBV30 and TRBJ1-4; D gene uncertain. Germline loops: CDR1 GTSNPN, CDR2 SVGIG (reference sequence). The CDR3 sequence is 14 residues long. The germline V and J ends were trimmed by 0 bases and 8 bases, with 13 bases remaining between them. DNA for the CDR3: TGTGCCTGGAGTGTAGTGTCGGCGGCGGAAAAACTGTTTTTT. It yields the protein CAWSVVSAAEKLFF.

The sample holds one count of this clone. This chain joins TRBV27 and TRBJ2-5, with no clear D. Germline V gene lookup returns CDR1 MNHEY and CDR2 SMNVEV (reference sequence). The length of the CDR3 is 12 residues. V lost 3 bases to trimming and J lost 5 bases, with 7 bases between them. As DNA, the CDR3 is TGTGCCAGCAGTTTCCGGGTGGAGACCCAGTACTTC. It yields the protein CASSFRVETQYF.

V and J are TRBV13 and TRBJ1-1; D might be TRBD1 (5 bases). This CDR3 spans 12 amino acids. The ends were cut back, 4 bases at V and 6 bases at J, with 9 bases in the middle. Germline values: CDR1 PRHDT, CDR2 FYEKMQ (reference sequence). CDR3 protein: CASSYRRSEAFF. The CDR3 DNA is TGTGCCAGCAGCTACAGGCGATCTGAAGCTTTCTTT.

This rearrangement joins TRBV3-1 (or the pseudogene TRBV3-2) to TRBJ2-5; TRBD2 aligns across 7 bases. There are 16 residues in the CDR3. V lost 3 bases and J lost 0; bases outside the gene matches: 7. Germline V gives CDR1 LGHDT, CDR2 YNNKEL (reference sequence). CDR3 protein: CASSHWGGGNQETQYF. The CDR3 DNA follows: TGTGCCAGCAGCCACTGGGGGGGAGGTAACCAAGAGACCCAGTACTTC.

The J gene is TRBJ2-1, the V gene TRBV11-2, with D perhaps matching TRBD1 (5 bases). The CDR3 is made up of 14 amino acids. V was pared by 4 bases and J by 6 bases, with 13 bases between. The germline V gene encodes CDR1 SGHAT and CDR2 FQNNGV. The CDR3 sequence: CASSSWGLLNEQFF. The DNA of the CDR3 is TGTGCCAGCAGCTCTTGGGGCCTGCTCAATGAGCAGTTCTTC.

The V and J genes are TRBV5-1 and TRBJ1-1, with unresolved D. The germline V gene encodes CDR1 SGHRS and CDR2 YFSETQ. CDR3 size: 15 residues. Trimming took 0 bases from V and 0 from J, leaving 9 bases between them. The CDR3 region has the DNA TGCGCCAGCAGCTTGGTTTCAGGCTTGAACACTGAAGCTTTCTTT. Translating it yields CASSLVSGLNTEAFF.